This entry lists 25 T cell receptor beta chains sequenced from one sample in a study of cytomegalovirus exposure and HLA in healthy donors. PCR involved 60 Vbeta and 13 Jbeta primers. Assay: immunoSEQ multiplex PCR; the TCRdb copy retains only in-frame clones and omits some. This sample's clone table lists 130,000 or so clones. The source material was PBMCs. The receptors were sampled from a woman aged 40 to 50 in good health and CMV-seronegative.

This chain connects TRBV6-5 to TRBJ1-3; maybe TRBD1 (5 bases). This CDR3 region has 16 residues. Trimming stripped 3 bases from V and 0 bases from J, with 12 bases between. Germline V CDR1 and CDR2: MNHEY, SVGAGI. Written as DNA, the CDR3 is TGTGCCAGCAGTTATGTCAGGGTCCACTCTGGAAACACCATATATTTT. The encoded protein is CASSYVRVHSGNTIYF.

The V call is TRBV28, the J call TRBJ1-3, with D tentatively TRBD1 (5 bases). The germline V gene encodes CDR1 MDHEN and CDR2 SYDVKM. V lost 7 bases to trimming and J lost 0 bases, with 19 bases between them. The CDR3 covers 17 residues. For the CDR3, the DNA is TGTGCCAGCATCTACACTCAGGGCAGTAGCTCTGGAAACACCATATATTTT. Its protein product is CASIYTQGSSSGNTIYF.

This chain joins TRBV19 and TRBJ2-2, with D perhaps TRBD2 (8 bases). The germline V gene encodes CDR1 LNHDA and CDR2 SQIVND (reference sequence). The CDR3 runs to 16 residues. Trimming pared 4 bases from V and 7 bases from J, leaving 19 bases between. The CDR3 reads CASSTPGRGRVGELFF. Written as DNA, the CDR3 is TGTGCCAGTAGTACCCCCGGGAGGGGGCGCGTCGGGGAGCTGTTTTTT. Based on the CDR3 plus reference TRBV19 and TRBJ2-2, the full variable domain is DGGITQSPKYLFRKEGQNVTLSCEQNLNHDAMYWYRQDPGQGLRLIYYSQIVNDFQKGDIAEGYSVSREKKESFPLTVTSAQKNPTAFYLCASSTPGRGRVGELFFGEGSRLTVL.

This chain connects TRBV6-5 to TRBJ2-7; possibly TRBD1 for D (6 bases). The V and J ends lost 0 bases and 5 bases respectively, with 17 bases between them. This CDR3 is 16 amino acids long. From germline, CDR1 is MNHEY and CDR2 SVGAGI. The chain's CDR3 is CASSYSSIRRGHEQYF. The CDR3 nucleotides are TGTGCCAGCAGTTACTCGAGTATCCGCAGGGGCCACGAGCAGTACTTC.

V and J are TRBV27 and TRBJ1-5; 10 bases match TRBD1. The CDR3 is 16 amino acids. Losses at the gene ends were 2 bases for V and 4 bases for J; bases not matched to a gene: 5. Germline V gene lookup returns CDR1 MNHEY and CDR2 SMNVEV (reference sequence). The CDR3 DNA reads as TGTGCCAGCAGTTTAAGAGGGGACAGGGGAAATCAGCCCCAGCATTTT. It is translated as CASSLRGDRGNQPQHF.

The CDR3 loop is CASSPGGGETQYF. Here the CDR3 DNA reads TGTGCCAGCTCACCAGGGGGCGGAGAGACCCAGTACTTC. The rearrangement joins TRBV18 to TRBJ2-5; tentatively, D is TRBD1 (6 bases). The CDR3 is made up of 13 amino acids. The germline V and J ends were trimmed by 2 bases and 4 bases, with 8 bases remaining between them. The germline gives CDR1 KGHSH, CDR2 LQKENI.

CDR3 in DNA: TGTGCCAGCAGGTTTGCGGCTAGCGGGGGGGATTTAAATGAGCAGTTCTTC. Protein: CASRFAASGGDLNEQFF. This chain uses TRBV7-9 with TRBJ2-1; 12 bases line up with TRBD2. The J segment lost 7 bases and the V segment lost 6 bases, leaving 13 bases of the junction unmatched. The CDR3 length is 17 residues. CDR1 is SEHNR, CDR2 FQNEAQ, per germline (reference sequence).

The chain links TRBV27 to TRBJ1-6, with 10 positions matching TRBD1. Germline CDR1 reads MNHEY; CDR2 reads SMNVEV (reference sequence). The CDR3 totals 16 residues. The ends lost 2 bases at V and 7 bases at J; junction bases unmatched: 5. CDR3 loop: CASSLRTGGMNSPLHF. The CDR3 DNA sequence: TGTGCCAGCAGTTTAAGGACAGGGGGGATGAATTCACCCCTCCACTTT.

On this clone itself: The junction differs from germline at one of its ends, possibly a read error. The CDR3, as DNA: TGTGCTAGCAGCCAGACAGGTCAGCCCCAGCATTTT. Translated: CASSQTGQPQHF. This chain links TRBV7-7 with TRBJ1-5; the D gene is possibly TRBD1 (6 bases). Per germline, CDR1 SSHAT and CDR2 FNYEAQ (reference sequence). The CDR3 covers 12 residues.

The chain couples TRBV10-2 to TRBJ2-5; the D is unclear. The length of the CDR3 is 14 residues. The V end lost 3 bases, the J end lost 2 bases, and 10 bases lay between the germline ends. Germline V CDR1 and CDR2: WSHSY, SAAADI. The CDR3 DNA sequence: TGCGCCAGCAGTGAACAACCAAATCAAGAGACCCAGTACTTC. It translates to CASSEQPNQETQYF.

The V call is TRBV7-2, the J call TRBJ2-5; weak D call: TRBD2 (6 bases). The CDR3 extends over 17 amino acids. Trimming stripped 3 bases from V and 5 bases from J, with 22 bases between. CDR1 is SGHTA, CDR2 FQGNSA, per germline. CDR3 amino acids: CASSFIDGTVFGETQYF. The CDR3 region has the DNA TGTGCCAGCAGCTTTATTGACGGGACTGTATTTGGCGAGACCCAGTACTTC.

The V call is TRBV6-5, the J call TRBJ2-7; 7 bases map to TRBD2. The junction had 7 bases not matched to a gene; V was cut back by 5 bases and J by 0 bases. CDR3 size: 15 residues. Germline V gives CDR1 MNHEY, CDR2 SVGAGI. The CDR3 region is CASSPDLAVSYEQYF. CDR3 bases: TGTGCCAGCAGTCCCGACCTAGCGGTCTCCTACGAGCAGTACTTC.

The J gene is TRBJ1-2, the V gene TRBV29-1; tentatively, D is TRBD1 (6 bases). Trimming cost V 5 bases and J 1 base, with 20 bases left between them. This CDR3 has 16 amino acids. Germline V gene lookup returns CDR1 SQVTM and CDR2 ANQGSEA. The chain's CDR3 is CSVPGVGTFINYGYTF. For the CDR3, the DNA is TGCAGCGTTCCAGGGGTCGGGACATTTATTAACTATGGCTACACCTTC.

The J gene is TRBJ2-1, the V gene TRBV5-8; TRBD2 matches at 10 bases. Trimming took 0 bases from V and 1 from J; bases not matched to a gene: 4. CDR3 size: 17 residues. Germline assignment: CDR1 SGHTS and CDR2 YDEGEE. The CDR3 loop is CASSLGRTSGSYNEQFF. CDR3 nucleotide sequence: TGTGCCAGCAGCTTGGGACGGACTAGCGGTTCCTACAATGAGCAGTTCTTC.

The chain carries TRBV4-2 and TRBJ1-2; D is undetermined. The CDR3 totals 12 residues. V lost 7 bases and J 4 bases, leaving 10 bases between the germline ends. Germline loops: CDR1 LGHNA, CDR2 YNFKEQ. The CDR3 DNA sequence: TGTGCCAGCAATCAGGCCTCCTATGGCTACACCTTC. It specifies CASNQASYGYTF.

The rearrangement uses TRBV9 and TRBJ2-5; TRBD1 aligns across 11 bases. The germline CDR1 and CDR2 sequences are SGDLS and YYNGEE. There are 15 residues in the CDR3. V lost 3 bases and J lost 2; bases outside the gene matches: 3. CDR3 DNA sequence: TGTGCCAGCAGCGCGGACAGGGGGCGGCAAGAGACCCAGTACTTC. As protein: CASSADRGRQETQYF.

The chain employs TRBV5-1 and TRBJ2-4; TRBD2 matches 9 bases. The CDR3 totals 16 residues. Trimming removed 6 bases from V and 4 bases from J; junction bases left unmatched: 11. Germline-derived CDR1 and CDR2 are SGHRS and YFSETQ. In DNA form, the CDR3 reads TGCGCCAGCAACCCTAGAGCGGGGGGATCGAAAAACATTCAGTACTTC. This encodes CASNPRAGGSKNIQYF.

The rearrangement joins TRBV7-9 to TRBJ2-3; the D gene is possibly TRBD2 (6 bases). V lost 6 bases and J 1 base, leaving 14 bases between the germline ends. Germline V gives CDR1 SEHNR, CDR2 FQNEAQ (reference sequence). The CDR3 is made up of 15 amino acids. The CDR3 sequence: CASRPGVGGTDTQYF. The CDR3, as DNA: TGTGCCAGCAGGCCGGGAGTGGGCGGCACAGATACGCAGTATTTT.

In nucleotides, the CDR3 is TGTGCCAGCAGCCTTGGCAGTTGGAACACTGAAGCTTTCTTT. Its protein is CASSLGSWNTEAFF. The J gene is TRBJ1-1, the V gene TRBV7-2, with D unclear. The CDR3 is made up of 14 amino acids. Germline V gene data show CDR1 as SGHTA and CDR2 as FQGNSA. Trimming left V 5 bases short and J 1 base short, with 11 bases between.

The rearrangement joins TRBV4-3 to TRBJ2-3; a possible D gene is TRBD2 (5 bases). Looked up from germline, CDR1 is LGHNA and CDR2 is YSLEER. The V end lost 0 bases, the J end lost 2 bases, and 12 bases lay between the germline ends. The CDR3 extends over 16 amino acids. DNA of the CDR3: TGCGCCAGCAGCCAAGACTACGGCGGGCCCACAGATACGCAGTATTTT. Translating it yields CASSQDYGGPTDTQYF.

The chain is built from TRBV5-4 and TRBJ1-4, with TRBD1 as a possible D gene (6 bases). The CDR3 contains 14 residues. Germline lookup yields CDR1 SGHNT and CDR2 YYREEE (reference sequence). Trimming shortened V by 4 bases and J by 3 bases, and 10 bases separated the two germline ends. The CDR3 nucleotides read TGTGCCAGCAGCGACAGGAGATCTAATGAAAAACTGTTTTTT. Translating gives CASSDRRSNEKLFF.

The CDR3 DNA is TGTGCCAGCAGCTGGGGTGGGGGGGAGCGTGGCTACACCTTC. It is translated as CASSWGGGERGYTF. This sequence joins TRBV2 and TRBJ1-2; maybe TRBD1 (5 bases). Deletions cut 6 bases from V and 7 bases from J, with 18 bases between. Germline V gene sequence: CDR1 SNHLY, CDR2 FYNNEI. This CDR3 comprises 14 residues.

This chain links TRBV9 with TRBJ2-6; D gene unclear. Germline CDR1 and CDR2: SGDLS and YYNGEE. This CDR3 is built from 15 residues. The V gene lost 3 bases and the J gene lost 0 bases, with 7 bases spanning the gap. The CDR3 coding sequence is TGTGCCAGCAGCGCCCCTCGCTCTGGGGCCAACGTCCTGACTTTC. Translating gives CASSAPRSGANVLTF. Based on the CDR3 plus reference TRBV9 and TRBJ2-6, the full variable domain is DSGVTQTPKHLITATGQRVTLRCSPRSGDLSVYWYQQSLDQGLQFLIQYYNGEERAKGNILERFSAQQFPDLHSELNLSSLELGDSALYFCASSAPRSGANVLTFGAGSRLTVL.

This chain uses TRBV4-2 with TRBJ1-1; possible D gene TRBD1, 6 bases. Germline values: CDR1 LGHNA, CDR2 YNFKEQ. The CDR3 extends over 16 amino acids. V gave up 0 bases and J gave up 1 base, with 12 bases separating them. CDR3 region: CASSQDRTGRNTEAFF. CDR3 nucleotide sequence: TGTGCCAGCAGCCAAGACCGCACAGGGCGGAACACTGAAGCTTTCTTT.

J is TRBJ1-2 and V is TRBV28, with D unclear. The germline V and J ends were trimmed by 1 base and 2 bases, with 5 bases remaining between them. CDR1 MDHEN and CDR2 SYDVKM come from the germline V gene. This CDR3 has 13 amino acids. CDR3 in DNA: TGTGCCAGCAGTTTATCTAGGAACTATGGCTACACCTTC. Translation: CASSLSRNYGYTF.